This T cell receptor beta chain derives from a study of T cells in Graves' hyperthyroidism and ophthalmopathy. Germline-derived CDR1 and CDR2 are DFQATT and SNEGSKA (reference sequence). The CDR3 totals 13 residues. Trimming removed 5 bases at V and 2 bases at J, with 13 bases between. Authors of the study amplified TCR beta CDR3 regions from RNA transcripts. First-round RT-PCR targeting the TCR CDR3 was performed with the HTBI primer set. A single record per CDR3 protein comes from TCRdb applying MiXCR to the multiplex PCR reads. The sample carries about 590,000 distinct CDR3 sequences, less than 20% recorded once. Pregnant or lactating patients were excluded, as were those with uncontrolled infection or other autoimmune disease. Clinical symptoms, serum thyroxine and TRAb, thyroid ultrasound and orbital computed tomography together formed the diagnostic basis. The PBMCs were sourced from fresh peripheral blood (around 10 ml).

Sequenced input: blood. The chain recombines TRBV20-1 with TRBJ2-7, with D possibly TRBD1 on 5 matching bases. The receptor comes from a woman between 25 and 40 years old with Graves' hyperthyroidism. For the CDR3, the DNA is TGCAGTGCTGGTTCGGACAAAGCCTACGAGCAGTACTTC. It specifies CSAGSDKAYEQYF.